This T cell receptor beta chain derives from a study of control samples from healthy donors and cancer patients. TCRdb's copy holds only in-frame clones and misses some; the assay was immunoSEQ multiplex PCR. The sample shows 100,000 to 150,000 clones, 85% to 90% of them seen only once. From germline, CDR1 is SGHNT and CDR2 YENEEA. V lost 6 bases and J 2 bases, leaving 11 bases between the germline ends. The CDR3 is 14 residues long. Specimen: PBMCs. The TCR was taken from a man over 45 with head and neck cancer. The V and J genes are TRBV11-3 and TRBJ2-1; D perhaps matches TRBD2 (5 bases). The CDR3 is CASSPAGTYNEQFF. CDR3 nucleotide sequence: TGTGCCAGCAGTCCCGCGGGCACCTACAATGAGCAGTTCTTC.